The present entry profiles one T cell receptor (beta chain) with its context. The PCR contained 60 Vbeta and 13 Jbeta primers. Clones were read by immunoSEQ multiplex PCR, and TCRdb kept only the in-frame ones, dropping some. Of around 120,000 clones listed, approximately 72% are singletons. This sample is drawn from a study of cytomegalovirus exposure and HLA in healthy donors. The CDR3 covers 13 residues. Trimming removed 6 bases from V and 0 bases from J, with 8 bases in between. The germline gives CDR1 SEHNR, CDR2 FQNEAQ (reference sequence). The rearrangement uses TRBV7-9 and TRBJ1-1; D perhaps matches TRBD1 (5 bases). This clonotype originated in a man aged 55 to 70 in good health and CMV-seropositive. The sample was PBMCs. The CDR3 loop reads CASSAQVNTEAFF. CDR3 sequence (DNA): TGTGCCAGCAGTGCACAGGTGAACACTGAAGCTTTCTTT.